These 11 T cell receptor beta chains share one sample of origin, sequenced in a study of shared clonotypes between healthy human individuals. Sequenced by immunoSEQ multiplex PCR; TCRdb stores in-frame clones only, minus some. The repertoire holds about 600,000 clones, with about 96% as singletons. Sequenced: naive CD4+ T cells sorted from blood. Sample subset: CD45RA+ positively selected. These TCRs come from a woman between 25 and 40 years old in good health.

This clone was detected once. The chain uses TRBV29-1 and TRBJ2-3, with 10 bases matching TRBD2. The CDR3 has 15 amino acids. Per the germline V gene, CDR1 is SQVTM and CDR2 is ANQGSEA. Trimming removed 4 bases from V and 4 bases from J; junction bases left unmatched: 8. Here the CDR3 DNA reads TGCAGCGTTGCCCGCTTAGCGGGAGGAGCAGATACGCAGTATTTT. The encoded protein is CSVARLAGGADTQYF.

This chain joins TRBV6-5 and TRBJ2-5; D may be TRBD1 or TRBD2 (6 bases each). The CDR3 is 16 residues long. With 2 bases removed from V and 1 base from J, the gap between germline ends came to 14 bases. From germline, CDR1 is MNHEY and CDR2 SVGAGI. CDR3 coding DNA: TGTGCCAGCAGTTACGTGGGGGGCTACTCCCAAGAGACCCAGTACTTC. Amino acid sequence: CASSYVGGYSQETQYF.

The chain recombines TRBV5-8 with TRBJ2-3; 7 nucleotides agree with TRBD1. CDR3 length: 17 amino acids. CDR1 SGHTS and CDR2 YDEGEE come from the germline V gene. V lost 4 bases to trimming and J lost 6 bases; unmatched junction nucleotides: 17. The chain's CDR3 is CASSQDLGQVLGDTQYF. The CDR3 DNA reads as TGTGCCAGCAGCCAGGACCTCGGACAGGTCCTCGGGGATACGCAGTATTTT.

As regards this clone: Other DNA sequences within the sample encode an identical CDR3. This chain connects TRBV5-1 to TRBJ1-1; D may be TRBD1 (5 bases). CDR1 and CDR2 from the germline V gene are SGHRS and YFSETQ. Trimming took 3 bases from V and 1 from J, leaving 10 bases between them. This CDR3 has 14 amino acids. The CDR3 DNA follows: TGCGCCAGCAGCTGGGGGACGGAGAACACTGAAGCTTTCTTT. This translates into CASSWGTENTEAFF.

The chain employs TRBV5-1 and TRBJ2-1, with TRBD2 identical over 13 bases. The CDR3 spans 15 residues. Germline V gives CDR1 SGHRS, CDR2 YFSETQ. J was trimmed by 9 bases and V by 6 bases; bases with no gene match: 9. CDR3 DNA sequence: TGCGCCAGCAACGCCGGGACTAGCGGGATATCTGAGCAGTTCTTC. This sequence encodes CASNAGTSGISEQFF.

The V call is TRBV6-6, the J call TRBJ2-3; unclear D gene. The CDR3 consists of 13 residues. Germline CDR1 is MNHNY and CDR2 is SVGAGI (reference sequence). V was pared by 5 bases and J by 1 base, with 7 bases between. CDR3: CASSSPGTDTQYF. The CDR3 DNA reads TGTGCCAGCAGTAGCCCGGGCACAGATACGCAGTATTTT.

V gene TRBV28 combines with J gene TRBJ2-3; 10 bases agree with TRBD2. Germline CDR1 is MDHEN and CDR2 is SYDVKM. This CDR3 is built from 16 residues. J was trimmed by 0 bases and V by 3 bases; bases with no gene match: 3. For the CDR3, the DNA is TGTGCCAGCAGTTTCGAACTAGCGGGGAGCACAGATACGCAGTATTTT. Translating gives CASSFELAGSTDTQYF.

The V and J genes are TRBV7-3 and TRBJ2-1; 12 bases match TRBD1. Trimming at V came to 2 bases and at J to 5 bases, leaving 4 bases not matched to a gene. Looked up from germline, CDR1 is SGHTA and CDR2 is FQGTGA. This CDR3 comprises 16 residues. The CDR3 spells CASSLRWDRGHNEQFF. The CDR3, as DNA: TGTGCCAGCAGCTTACGGTGGGACAGGGGGCACAATGAGCAGTTCTTC.

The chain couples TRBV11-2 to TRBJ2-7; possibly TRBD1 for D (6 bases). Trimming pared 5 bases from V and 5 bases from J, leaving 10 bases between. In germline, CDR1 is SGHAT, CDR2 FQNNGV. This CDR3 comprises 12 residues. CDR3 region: CASSPRGDEQYF. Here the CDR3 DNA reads TGTGCCAGCAGCCCCAGGGGAGACGAGCAGTACTTC.

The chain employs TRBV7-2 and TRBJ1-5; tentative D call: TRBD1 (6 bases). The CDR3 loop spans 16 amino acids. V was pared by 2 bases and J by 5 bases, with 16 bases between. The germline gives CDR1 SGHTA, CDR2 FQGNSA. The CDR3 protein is CASSLHNRELDQPQHF. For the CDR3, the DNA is TGTGCCAGCAGCTTACACAACAGGGAGTTGGATCAGCCCCAGCATTTT.

The chain's CDR3 is CASSPRWRGLPNEQFF. For the CDR3, the DNA is TGTGCCAGCAGCCCCCGATGGCGCGGGTTACCCAATGAGCAGTTCTTC. This chain links TRBV13 with TRBJ2-1; D possibly corresponds to TRBD2 (5 bases). CDR1 and CDR2 from the germline V gene are PRHDT and FYEKMQ (reference sequence). The CDR3 extends over 16 amino acids. The V and J ends lost 5 bases and 6 bases respectively, with 20 bases between them.